The 27 T cell receptor beta chains below were found in one sample sequenced in a study of T-cell reconstitution after alpha-beta-depleted transplantation in children. TCRbeta library preparation incorporated unique molecular identifiers. TCRdb re-analysed the PCR reads in MiXCR, keeping a single row per CDR3 protein. The sample contains around 90,000 distinct CDR3 sequences, about 16% of which appear only once. The starting material was PBMCs, mostly from graft donor cells, obtained 180 days after TCRalphabeta/CD19-depleted stem cell transplant. These receptors all stem from a male patient aged 2 to 10 who had a stem cell transplant for acute lymphoblastic leukemia, so the T cells may come from the graft donor.

This clonotype appeared many times. V gene TRBV5-5 combines with J gene TRBJ1-2; no reliable D call. V was shortened by 4 bases and J by 2 bases, with 15 bases between the two germline ends. The CDR3 has 15 residues. Looked up from germline, CDR1 is SGHKS and CDR2 is YYEKEE (reference sequence). CDR3 DNA: TGTGCCAGCAGCCACCTAGGACGGACCAACTATGGCTACACCTTC. Amino acid sequence: CASSHLGRTNYGYTF.

The chain recombines TRBV4-2 with TRBJ2-1, with TRBD2 matching over 14 bases. Trimming at V came to 0 bases and at J to 9 bases, leaving 4 bases not matched to a gene. The V gene's germline CDR1 is LGHNA and CDR2 YNFKEQ. This CDR3 region has 16 residues. This CDR3 is CASSQDRTSGGSEQFF. The CDR3 DNA reads as TGTGCCAGCAGCCAAGATAGGACTAGCGGGGGGAGTGAGCAGTTCTTC.

The chain combines TRBV3-1 with TRBJ2-7; 11 bases match TRBD2. The CDR3 sequence is 13 residues long. Germline CDR1 reads LGHDT; CDR2 reads YNNKEL (reference sequence). J was trimmed by 4 bases and V by 4 bases; bases with no gene match: 0. CDR3 nucleotides: TGTGCCAGCAGCCGGACTAGCGGGTACGAGCAGTACTTC. This sequence encodes CASSRTSGYEQYF.

This clonotype was counted between two and nine times. The chain joins TRBV6-5 to TRBJ2-7; D is perhaps TRBD1 (6 bases). The CDR3 has 12 residues. In germline, CDR1 is MNHEY, CDR2 SVGAGI. Trimming shortened V by 8 bases and J by 3 bases, and 11 bases separated the two germline ends. The CDR3, as DNA: TGTGCCAGCGGCAGGGGCAGCTACGAGCAGTACTTC. Protein product: CASGRGSYEQYF.

The chain joins TRBV12-3 or TRBV12-4 to TRBJ2-1; no clear D gene. Between the trimmed V and J ends, which lost 7 bases and 7 bases, there was a span of 11 bases. The CDR3 is made up of 12 amino acids. CDR3 in DNA: TGTGCCAGCACCCCAGAAACTAATGAGCAGTTCTTC. Its translation: CASTPETNEQFF.

This rearrangement joins TRBV20-1 to TRBJ2-7; a possible D gene is TRBD2 (6 bases). The V gene's germline CDR1 is DFQATT and CDR2 SNEGSKA (reference sequence). V was shortened by 1 base and J by 2 bases, with 6 bases between the two germline ends. CDR3 size: 12 residues. CDR3 DNA: TGCAGTGCTAGAGGCGGGACCTACGAGCAGTACTTC. Its translation is CSARGGTYEQYF.

The chain joins TRBV6-2 or TRBV6-3 to TRBJ2-3; 8 bases agree with TRBD2. The CDR3 has 19 amino acids. Germline values: CDR1 MNHEY, CDR2 SVGEGT. J lost 4 bases, V lost 0 bases, and 15 bases had no gene match. The CDR3 region is CASSYSGVRVAGIPDTQYF. CDR3 nucleotide sequence: TGTGCCAGCAGTTACTCCGGTGTAAGGGTAGCGGGGATCCCAGATACGCAGTATTTT.

V is TRBV12-3 or TRBV12-4 and J is TRBJ2-5; a weak D match, TRBD1 (5 bases). The CDR3 covers 14 residues. Trimming took 6 bases from V and 5 from J, leaving 16 bases between them. The CDR3 protein is CASSPEGRVETQYF. The CDR3 bases are TGTGCCAGCAGCCCAGAAGGCAGGGTCGAGACCCAGTACTTC.

This clonotype was counted between two and nine times. V is TRBV20-1 and J is TRBJ2-7, with 7 bases fitting TRBD1. CDR1 is DFQATT and CDR2 is SNEGSKA in the germline V gene (reference sequence). With 7 bases clipped from V and 5 bases from J, the junction kept 5 bases outside the gene matches. CDR3 length: 11 residues. CDR3 nucleotide sequence: TGCAGTGTTTCACAGGGGAACGAGCAGTACTTC. Translation: CSVSQGNEQYF.

This chain links TRBV7-9 with TRBJ2-2; D gene uncertain. Germline V gene sequence: CDR1 SEHNR, CDR2 FQNEAQ (reference sequence). This CDR3 comprises 14 residues. V was shortened by 1 base and J by 2 bases, with 5 bases between the two germline ends. Here the CDR3 DNA reads TGTGCCAGCAGCTTAGGATTTAACACCGGGGAGCTGTTTTTT. Encoded protein: CASSLGFNTGELFF.

This clonotype appeared a single time. J is TRBJ2-3 and V is TRBV14, with 8 bases lining up with TRBD2. The CDR3 is 14 amino acids. The V gene end was trimmed by 2 bases and the J gene end by 15 bases; junction bases not matched to a gene: 13. Germline CDR1 SGHDN, CDR2 FVKESK. CDR3 nucleotide sequence: TGTGCCAGCAGCCAAACCTTTAGCGGGGACCCCCGATATTTT. It yields the protein CASSQTFSGDPRYF.

This clonotype has only a few counts. The gene calls are TRBV27 and TRBJ2-7; TRBD1 matches 10 bases. The length of the CDR3 is 15 residues. The junction had 5 bases not matched to a gene; V was cut back by 2 bases and J by 4 bases. The germline V gene has CDR1 MNHEY and CDR2 SMNVEV (reference sequence). Here the CDR3 reads CASSLPGQGTYEQYF. The CDR3 coding sequence is TGTGCCAGCAGTTTACCGGGACAGGGGACATACGAGCAGTACTTC.

The CDR3 region has the DNA TGTGCCAGCAGCTTTACTAGCGGGGGGGCCGGGGAGCTGTTTTTT. It is translated as CASSFTSGGAGELFF. The chain uses TRBV12-3 or TRBV12-4 and TRBJ2-2, with 13 bases fitting TRBD2. Trimming removed 6 bases from V and 6 bases from J; junction bases left unmatched: 4. CDR3 length: 15 amino acids.

V usage is TRBV7-2 and J usage is TRBJ2-2; 8 bases are a match to TRBD1. This CDR3 comprises 17 residues. Germline V CDR1 and CDR2: SGHTA, FQGNSA. Trimming at V came to 0 bases and at J to 4 bases, leaving 7 bases not matched to a gene. CDR3 region: CASSLARDRRITGELFF. CDR3 bases: TGTGCCAGCAGCTTAGCGCGGGACAGGAGGATCACCGGGGAGCTGTTTTTT.

This clonotype has ten or more counts. The rearrangement links TRBV6-5 to TRBJ2-3; perhaps D is TRBD1 or TRBD2 (5 bases each). This CDR3 has 14 amino acids. Germline V lookup: CDR1 MNHEY, CDR2 SVGAGI. Trimming pared 2 bases from V and 4 bases from J, leaving 10 bases between. The CDR3 loop is CASSYIGDADTQYF. The DNA of the CDR3 is TGTGCCAGCAGTTACATAGGGGACGCAGATACGCAGTATTTT.

This clonotype was picked up many times. V is TRBV20-1 and J is TRBJ1-1, with a tentative D call TRBD1 (5 bases). Trimming pared 3 bases from V and 4 bases from J, leaving 15 bases between. Germline V gene data show CDR1 as DFQATT and CDR2 as SNEGSKA (reference sequence). The CDR3 is 14 amino acids. CDR3 sequence (DNA): TGCAGTGCTAGCACTCCAGGGCGGGGCACTGAAGCTTTCTTT. Amino acids: CSASTPGRGTEAFF.

This clonotype was seen more than once but under ten times. This chain connects TRBV14 to TRBJ2-2; 8 nucleotides agree with TRBD2. The junction had 4 bases not matched to a gene; V was cut back by 1 base and J by 3 bases. This CDR3 region has 16 residues. Per the germline V gene, CDR1 is SGHDN and CDR2 is FVKESK. The CDR3 reads CASSQVGGAHTGELFF. In DNA, the CDR3 is TGTGCCAGCAGCCAAGTCGGGGGGGCCCACACCGGGGAGCTGTTTTTT.

This clonotype is classed as medium-sized. The chain links TRBV7-9 to TRBJ2-1, with TRBD2 as a possible D gene (6 bases). Deletions cut 1 base from V and 6 bases from J, with 10 bases between. The CDR3 totals 14 residues. Germline-derived CDR1 and CDR2 are SEHNR and FQNEAQ (reference sequence). The CDR3 here is CASSLGSGVNEQFF. The DNA for the CDR3 is TGTGCCAGCAGCTTAGGGTCGGGGGTCAATGAGCAGTTCTTC.

This chain links TRBV4-1 with TRBJ2-2; TRBD1 might be the D (6 bases). Trimming took off 1 base at V and 4 bases at J, with 19 bases between the two ends. Germline loops: CDR1 MGHRA, CDR2 YSYEKL. CDR3 length: 18 residues. The chain's CDR3 is CASSQGPWDKAGTGELFF. For the CDR3, the DNA is TGCGCCAGCAGCCAAGGCCCCTGGGACAAGGCGGGCACCGGGGAGCTGTTTTTT.

This clonotype was detected a few times. The V and J genes are TRBV7-9 and TRBJ1-2, with D tentatively TRBD1 (5 bases). Germline V gene data show CDR1 as SEHNR and CDR2 as FQNEAQ (reference sequence). Trimming removed 3 bases at V and 2 bases at J, with 10 bases between. This CDR3 contains 14 residues. The CDR3 protein is CASSFGGSNYGYTF. The CDR3, as DNA: TGTGCCAGCAGCTTCGGGGGGTCGAACTATGGCTACACCTTC.

This clonotype has only a few counts. V usage is TRBV27 and J usage is TRBJ2-3; D is unclear. The germline gives CDR1 MNHEY, CDR2 SMNVEV (reference sequence). Trimming cost V 6 bases and J 7 bases, with 11 bases left between them. The CDR3 spans 12 residues. The CDR3 bases are TGTGCCAGCAGCCCCAATAGGCATACGCAGTATTTT. Residues: CASSPNRHTQYF.

This clonotype was seen more than once but under ten times. This chain links TRBV20-1 with TRBJ1-1; 8 positions match TRBD1. Germline V gene lookup returns CDR1 DFQATT and CDR2 SNEGSKA (reference sequence). This CDR3 contains 20 residues. Trimming cost V 1 base and J 5 bases; bases outside gene matches: 24. This CDR3 is CSARAARGTGTGSQTTEAFF. DNA for the CDR3: TGCAGTGCTAGAGCCGCCCGAGGGACCGGGACAGGAAGTCAAACGACTGAAGCTTTCTTT.

V usage is TRBV5-1 and J usage is TRBJ2-7; D is possibly TRBD1 (5 bases). Germline V gene sequence: CDR1 SGHRS, CDR2 YFSETQ. This CDR3 is built from 14 residues. Trimming removed 4 bases from V and 6 bases from J, with 17 bases in between. CDR3: CASSAPPGSFEQYF. DNA for the CDR3: TGCGCCAGCAGCGCTCCTCCAGGGTCATTCGAGCAGTACTTC.

This clonotype was recorded a few times. In nucleotides, the CDR3 is TGCGCCAGCAGCCAAGGGGCGTTCACTAATGAAAAACTGTTTTTT. It specifies CASSQGAFTNEKLFF. This chain links TRBV4-1 with TRBJ1-4; no firm D call. The germline CDR1 and CDR2 sequences are MGHRA and YSYEKL. The CDR3 is made up of 15 amino acids. The V and J ends lost 1 base and 2 bases respectively, with 8 bases between them.

This sequence joins TRBV6-1 and TRBJ2-2; D unresolved. The V gene lost 5 bases and the J gene lost 3 bases, with 19 bases spanning the gap. Germline lookup yields CDR1 MNHNS and CDR2 SASEGT. The CDR3 covers 17 residues. The DNA for the CDR3 is TGTGCCAGCAGTCCTCCAACGAGACTTCAGGACACCGGGGAGCTGTTTTTT. Translated: CASSPPTRLQDTGELFF.

This clonotype was detected a few times. The rearrangement links TRBV5-1 to TRBJ2-1, with D uncertain. Germline V gene data show CDR1 as SGHRS and CDR2 as YFSETQ. This CDR3 region has 14 residues. V dropped 5 bases and J dropped 0 bases, with 9 bases sitting between them. The chain's CDR3 is CASSASASYNEQFF. The CDR3 nucleotides are TGCGCCAGCAGTGCGTCAGCCTCCTACAATGAGCAGTTCTTC. The whole variable domain, filled in from reference TRBV5-1 and TRBJ2-1, reads KAGVTQTPRYLIKTRGQQVTLSCSPISGHRSVSWYQQTPGQGLQFLFEYFSETQRNKGNFPGRFSGRQFSNSRSEMNVSTLELGDSALYLCASSASASYNEQFFGPGTRLTVL.

This clonotype showed up just a few times. The J gene is TRBJ2-2, the V gene TRBV20-1; possibly TRBD1 or TRBD2 for D (5 bases each). CDR3 length: 18 amino acids. The V gene's germline CDR1 is DFQATT and CDR2 SNEGSKA (reference sequence). V gave up 0 bases and J gave up 4 bases, with 21 bases separating them. The chain's CDR3 is CSARDPGALKTFTGELFF. In DNA form, the CDR3 reads TGCAGTGCTAGAGACCCCGGGGCCCTCAAGACATTCACCGGGGAGCTGTTTTTT.